These 18 T cell receptor beta chains were all obtained from the same sample, sequenced in a study of blood T cell repertoires in COVID-19. Profiled with immunoSEQ multiplex PCR; TCRdb holds only in-frame clones, not every one. The sample has more than 150,000 clones, roughly four fifths seen once; the top ten hold approximately 7.3%. Sequences were obtained from peripheral blood. Receptors originate from a human donor in a cohort sampled during active COVID-19.

V usage is TRBV5-1 and J usage is TRBJ1-4; D is unclear. The CDR3 covers 15 residues. V lost 1 base and J lost 4, with 11 bases in between. Germline V CDR1 and CDR2: SGHRS, YFSETQ. For the CDR3, the DNA is TGCGCCAGCAGCTTGTGGCAGGATGGTAATGAAAAACTGTTTTTT. Amino acid sequence: CASSLWQDGNEKLFF. Drawing the rest from reference TRBV5-1 and TRBJ1-4, the complete variable domain is KAGVTQTPRYLIKTRGQQVTLSCSPISGHRSVSWYQQTPGQGLQFLFEYFSETQRNKGNFPGRFSGRQFSNSRSEMNVSTLELGDSALYLCASSLWQDGNEKLFFGSGTQLSVL.

This clone occurred a few times. This chain links TRBV9 with TRBJ2-7; no clear D. Trimming took off 1 base at V and 2 bases at J, with 10 bases between the two ends. The CDR3 covers 14 residues. Germline CDR1 and CDR2: SGDLS and YYNGEE. The CDR3 loop reads CASSVSQNPYEQYF. The CDR3 bases are TGTGCCAGCAGCGTATCACAGAATCCCTACGAGCAGTACTTC.

There are a few counts of this clone. The rearrangement links TRBV19 to TRBJ2-4; tentative D call: TRBD1 (6 bases). The germline V gene encodes CDR1 LNHDA and CDR2 SQIVND (reference sequence). This CDR3 region has 13 residues. The ends were cut back, 4 bases at V and 11 bases at J, with 15 bases in the middle. CDR3 in DNA: TGTGCCAGTAGTACGGACAGTATCCCCCTTCAGTACTTC. This encodes CASSTDSIPLQYF. Variable domain in full (rest from reference TRBV19 and TRBJ2-4): DGGITQSPKYLFRKEGQNVTLSCEQNLNHDAMYWYRQDPGQGLRLIYYSQIVNDFQKGDIAEGYSVSREKKESFPLTVTSAQKNPTAFYLCASSTDSIPLQYFGAGTRLSVL.

The V and J genes are TRBV9 and TRBJ1-6; possible D gene TRBD1, 6 bases. The V end lost 6 bases, the J end lost 7 bases, and 11 bases lay between the germline ends. Germline assignment: CDR1 SGDLS and CDR2 YYNGEE. This CDR3 spans 13 amino acids. This chain's CDR3 is CASTAGANSPLHF. CDR3 nucleotide sequence: TGTGCCAGCACGGCAGGGGCAAATTCACCCCTCCACTTT.

This clone was seen a single time. Other DNA sequences in the same sample also yield this CDR3. CDR3 amino acids: CASSLVRDTQYF. As DNA, the CDR3 is TGCGCCAGCAGCTTGGTTAGAGATACGCAGTATTTT. This rearrangement joins TRBV5-1 to TRBJ2-3; no definite D call. V lost 0 bases and J lost 5, with 4 bases in between. Germline-derived CDR1 and CDR2 are SGHRS and YFSETQ. The CDR3 consists of 12 residues.

The V and J genes are TRBV12-5 and TRBJ2-7; TRBD1 matches 7 bases. This CDR3 comprises 17 residues. Germline V gives CDR1 LGHNT, CDR2 FRNRAP. V shed 0 bases and J 2 bases; nucleotides not matched to a gene: 10. CDR3: CASGLVSRQGVTYEQYF. CDR3 sequence (DNA): TGTGCTAGTGGTTTGGTATCGAGACAGGGTGTCACCTACGAGCAGTACTTC.

This clone was recorded a few times. CDR3 loop: CASSPRGSYEQYF. The CDR3 DNA sequence: TGTGCCAGCAGCCCCCGAGGATCCTACGAGCAGTACTTC. The chain carries TRBV5-5 and TRBJ2-7, with D unclear. CDR1 is SGHKS, CDR2 YYEKEE, per germline (reference sequence). The CDR3 covers 13 residues. Trimming removed 4 bases from V and 1 base from J, with 9 bases in between.

This chain uses TRBV13 with TRBJ1-3; unclear D gene. The CDR3 contains 13 residues. Germline lookup yields CDR1 PRHDT and CDR2 FYEKMQ (reference sequence). V was shortened by 3 bases and J by 7 bases, with 10 bases between the two germline ends. The DNA of the CDR3 is TGTGCCAGCAGCTTCCAGGTTGGGAACACCATATATTTT. Translation: CASSFQVGNTIYF. The full variable domain, completed using reference TRBV13 and TRBJ1-3, is AAGVIQSPRHLIKEKRETATLKCYPIPRHDTVYWYQQGPGQDPQFLISFYEKMQSDKGSIPDRFSAQQFSDYHSELNMSSLELGDSALYFCASSFQVGNTIYFGEGSWLTVV.

As DNA, the CDR3 is TGTGCCAGCAGCTTAACGGGGTTCGATCAGCCCCAGCATTTT. Translating it yields CASSLTGFDQPQHF. The chain has TRBV7-2 and TRBJ1-5; the D is unclear. The germline CDR1 and CDR2 sequences are SGHTA and FQGNSA. V gave up 2 bases and J gave up 5 bases, with 10 bases separating them. The CDR3 has 14 residues. Supplemented by reference TRBV7-2 and TRBJ1-5, the full variable domain reads GAGVSQSPSNKVTEKGKDVELRCDPISGHTALYWYRQSLGQGLEFLIYFQGNSAPDKSGLPSDRFSAERTGGSVSTLTIQRTQQEDSAVYLCASSLTGFDQPQHFGDGTRLSIL.

DNA for the CDR3: TGCAGTGCTCCCCAGGACACTGAAGCTTTCTTT. Its translation: CSAPQDTEAFF. The gene calls are TRBV20-1 and TRBJ1-1; D is uncertain. The V gene's germline CDR1 is DFQATT and CDR2 SNEGSKA (reference sequence). The length of the CDR3 is 11 residues. The germline V and J ends were trimmed by 5 bases and 3 bases, with 7 bases remaining between them.

V and J are TRBV6-6 and TRBJ2-3; TRBD1 agrees at 10 bases. The V and J ends lost 5 bases and 2 bases, in that order; junction bases with no gene match: 4. CDR3 length: 15 residues. Per germline, CDR1 MNHNY and CDR2 SVGAGI (reference sequence). The CDR3 nucleotides read TGTGCCAGCAGTCCCGGGACAGGGGACACAGATACGCAGTATTTT. Amino acid sequence: CASSPGTGDTDTQYF.

The V call is TRBV11-2, the J call TRBJ2-7, with a possible D match to TRBD1 (5 bases). V was pared by 0 bases and J by 5 bases, with 11 bases between. Germline-derived CDR1 and CDR2 are SGHAT and FQNNGV. The length of the CDR3 is 14 residues. The CDR3 coding sequence is TGTGCCAGCAGCTTAGATCGGCTGGGGCACGAGCAGTACTTC. It translates to CASSLDRLGHEQYF. Using reference TRBV11-2 and TRBJ2-7 for the parts outside the CDR3, the full variable domain is EAGVAQSPRYKIIEKRQSVAFWCNPISGHATLYWYQQILGQGPKLLIQFQNNGVVDDSQLPKDRFSAERLKGVDSTLKIQPAKLEDSAVYLCASSLDRLGHEQYFGPGTRLTVT.

As DNA, the CDR3 is TGTGCCAGCAGCCAAGAAGAGGGGACAGGGGTACGAGAAAAACTGTTTTTT. Protein product: CASSQEEGTGVREKLFF. The chain combines TRBV3-1 (or the pseudogene TRBV3-2) with TRBJ1-4, with 10 bases aligning to TRBD1. Germline CDR1 reads LGHDT; CDR2 reads YNNKEL (reference sequence). This CDR3 is built from 17 residues. The ends lost 0 bases at V and 8 bases at J; junction bases unmatched: 9.

The V and J genes are TRBV11-3 and TRBJ2-3, with 11 bases that match TRBD2. Germline CDR1 is SGHNT and CDR2 is YENEEA. The CDR3 is made up of 17 amino acids. V lost 5 bases and J lost 4; bases outside the gene matches: 11. This CDR3 reads CASSPRFSGGASDTQYF. DNA for the CDR3: TGTGCCAGCAGCCCCCGCTTTAGCGGGGGGGCATCAGATACGCAGTATTTT.

The chain joins TRBV27 to TRBJ1-1; 7 positions match TRBD1. This CDR3 contains 14 residues. V shed 4 bases, J shed 3 bases, and the junction held 5 bases outside the gene matches. Germline V gene data show CDR1 as MNHEY and CDR2 as SMNVEV (reference sequence). The CDR3 protein is CASSSRDRYTEAFF. CDR3 sequence (DNA): TGTGCCAGCAGTTCTCGGGACAGATACACTGAAGCTTTCTTT.

This clone was seen only a few times. For the CDR3, the DNA is TGTGCCAGCAGCCCAACAGGGGACCTTTCTGGAAACACCATATATTTT. Its protein product is CASSPTGDLSGNTIYF. The V and J genes are TRBV7-6 and TRBJ1-3, with TRBD1 matching over 7 bases. Trimming cost V 5 bases and J 1 base; bases outside gene matches: 8. The CDR3 spans 16 residues. Germline CDR1 reads SGHVS; CDR2 reads FNYEAQ.

This clone has a single count. The chain uses TRBV2 and TRBJ2-3; TRBD2 agrees at 12 bases. The trim removed 6 bases at V and 6 bases at J, leaving 7 bases unmatched. This CDR3 has 15 amino acids. Germline V gene lookup returns CDR1 SNHLY and CDR2 FYNNEI. The CDR3, as DNA: TGTGCCAGCAGACGACTAGCGGGGGCCCGGGATACGCAGTATTTT. Protein product: CASRRLAGARDTQYF.

V is TRBV10-3 and J is TRBJ1-1; no reliable D call. Germline V lookup: CDR1 ENHRY, CDR2 SYGVKD. V was shortened by 5 bases and J by 1 base, with 8 bases between the two germline ends. The CDR3 has 13 amino acids. DNA for the CDR3: TGTGCCATCAGTCCCCGACAGAACACTGAAGCTTTCTTT. This sequence encodes CAISPRQNTEAFF.